What follows are 21 T cell receptor beta chains derived from one specimen sequenced in a study of blood T cell repertoires in COVID-19. Libraries were prepared by immunoSEQ multiplex PCR; TCRdb keeps only in-frame clonotypes and omits some of them. Among fewer than 250,000 clones listed, more than 75% were seen once. Source material: peripheral blood. All receptors come from a man aged 55 to 70 with acute or convalescent COVID-19.

The chain carries TRBV6-5 and TRBJ1-4; D is unresolved. Germline loops: CDR1 MNHEY, CDR2 SVGAGI. The length of the CDR3 is 14 residues. V was trimmed by 6 bases and J by 0 bases, leaving 8 bases between them. In DNA form, the CDR3 reads TGTGCCAGCAGCTCAAGAGCAACTAATGAAAAACTGTTTTTT. This gives the protein CASSSRATNEKLFF.

The chain carries TRBV3-1 (or the pseudogene TRBV3-2) and TRBJ2-3; 9 bases agree with TRBD2. This CDR3 contains 16 residues. Germline assignment: CDR1 LGHDT and CDR2 YNNKEL (reference sequence). Unmatched junction bases numbered 7, after V lost 1 base and J lost 5 bases. The chain's CDR3 is CASSQAGGGAGDTQYF. The CDR3 nucleotides are TGTGCCAGCAGCCAAGCTGGCGGGGGGGCCGGAGATACGCAGTATTTT.

The chain recombines TRBV11-1 with TRBJ2-5; TRBD1 is a possible D gene (7 bases). Germline values: CDR1 SGHAT, CDR2 FQDESV (reference sequence). The CDR3 loop spans 16 amino acids. V was shortened by 4 bases and J by 2 bases, with 17 bases between the two germline ends. This CDR3 reads CASSYRGGGQQETQYF. The CDR3 DNA reads as TGTGCCAGCAGCTACAGAGGAGGGGGACAGCAAGAGACCCAGTACTTC.

V and J are TRBV11-2 and TRBJ1-1, with D hard to call. V lost 5 bases and J 4 bases, leaving 11 bases between the germline ends. Germline CDR1 is SGHAT and CDR2 is FQNNGV. The CDR3 contains 13 residues. CDR3 sequence reads: CASSPRPGTEAFF. The CDR3 DNA is TGTGCCAGCAGCCCCCGTCCAGGCACTGAAGCTTTCTTT. Supplemented by reference TRBV11-2 and TRBJ1-1, the full variable domain reads EAGVAQSPRYKIIEKRQSVAFWCNPISGHATLYWYQQILGQGPKLLIQFQNNGVVDDSQLPKDRFSAERLKGVDSTLKIQPAKLEDSAVYLCASSPRPGTEAFFGQGTRLTVV.

The gene calls are TRBV9 and TRBJ1-1; TRBD1 might be the D (5 bases). Trimming removed 3 bases at V and 3 bases at J, with 12 bases between. Germline V gene sequence: CDR1 SGDLS, CDR2 YYNGEE. This CDR3 comprises 14 residues. CDR3 nucleotide sequence: TGTGCCAGCAGCGCCGGGGGGTTCGACACTGAAGCTTTCTTT. It yields the protein CASSAGGFDTEAFF.

The chain employs TRBV5-1 and TRBJ1-1; D possibly corresponds to TRBD1 (6 bases). CDR1 SGHRS and CDR2 YFSETQ come from the germline V gene. This CDR3 region has 13 residues. The V and J ends lost 4 bases and 3 bases respectively, with 10 bases between them. This CDR3 is CASSTGQHTEAFF. The CDR3 nucleotides read TGCGCCAGCAGCACAGGACAGCACACTGAAGCTTTCTTT.

The chain has TRBV11-2 and TRBJ2-1, with D tentatively TRBD2 (5 bases). The CDR3 runs 16 residues. V lost 1 base and J lost 6, with 16 bases in between. Germline CDR1 SGHAT, CDR2 FQNNGV. The CDR3 DNA sequence: TGTGCCAGCAGCTTAGTGGGTCTAGCAAGGTCCAATGAGCAGTTCTTC. The encoded protein is CASSLVGLARSNEQFF.

Comments on this clone: A junction boundary mismatches the germline segment, possibly from a read error. Other DNA sequences in the sample encode the same CDR3. The chain recombines TRBV18 with TRBJ2-5, with 8 bases aligning to TRBD1. The germline CDR1 and CDR2 sequences are KGHSH and LQKENI. CDR3 length equals 14 residues. The CDR3 region is CASSPPGQGETQYF. The CDR3 nucleotides are TGTGCCAGCTCGCCACCAGGACAGGGTGAGACCCAGTACTTC.

To note about this clone: This sample includes further DNA sequences coding for the same CDR3. V usage is TRBV7-2 and J usage is TRBJ2-3; the match to TRBD1 covers 8 bases. The CDR3 is 15 amino acids. Germline CDR1 reads SGHTA; CDR2 reads FQGNSA. J was trimmed by 1 base and V by 3 bases; bases with no gene match: 3. This CDR3 reads CASSLTGVGTDTQYF. The CDR3 bases are TGTGCCAGCAGCTTGACAGGGGTTGGCACAGATACGCAGTATTTT.

This chain connects TRBV19 to TRBJ1-1, with TRBD1 matching over 9 bases. J lost 5 bases, V lost 3 bases, and 4 bases had no gene match. Germline values: CDR1 LNHDA, CDR2 SQIVND (reference sequence). There are 14 residues in the CDR3. CDR3 coding DNA: TGTGCCAGTAGTATGGGACAGGGTCATACTGAAGCTTTCTTT. Amino acids: CASSMGQGHTEAFF.

The chain uses TRBV7-8 and TRBJ2-7; 8 nucleotides align to TRBD2. This CDR3 has 15 residues. CDR1 and CDR2 (germline): SGHVS, FQNEAQ. J lost 1 base, V lost 5 bases, and 7 bases had no gene match. CDR3 residues: CASSLREGVSYEQYF. DNA for the CDR3: TGTGCCAGCAGCCTCCGGGAGGGGGTATCCTACGAGCAGTACTTC.

The J gene is TRBJ1-1, the V gene TRBV11-2, with 12 bases aligning to TRBD1. CDR1 and CDR2 from the germline V gene are SGHAT and FQNNGV. After removal of 5 bases from V and 7 bases from J, the junction contained 14 bases not matched to a gene. The CDR3 has 17 amino acids. CDR3 amino acids: CASSPGTGGSEGLEAFF. DNA for the CDR3: TGTGCCAGCAGCCCCGGGACAGGGGGCTCGGAGGGGCTTGAAGCTTTCTTT.

The V call is TRBV29-1, the J call TRBJ2-3, with D possibly matching TRBD1 (5 bases). CDR1 is SQVTM, CDR2 ANQGSEA, per germline. The CDR3 totals 13 residues. The V and J ends lost 3 bases and 9 bases respectively, with 16 bases between them. CDR3 amino acids: CSVDRTGILTQYF. DNA of the CDR3: TGCAGCGTTGATCGAACAGGCATTCTCACGCAGTATTTT.

This chain uses TRBV14 with TRBJ2-5; 8 bases are shared with TRBD2. The CDR3 length is 17 residues. Trimming removed 0 bases from V and 4 bases from J; junction bases left unmatched: 10. Per the germline V gene, CDR1 is SGHDN and CDR2 is FVKESK. In DNA, the CDR3 is TGTGCCAGCAGCCAAGATTCGGGGGGGATGAGGCGAGAGACCCAGTACTTC. It specifies CASSQDSGGMRRETQYF.

V and J are TRBV21-1 and TRBJ2-7; TRBD1 is the table's D call, not checked against the DNA. TRBV21-1 is flagged as a pseudogene. The CDR3 sequence is 17 residues long. The CDR3 reads CASSKAGQDIVSYEQYF. CDR3 in DNA: TGTGCCAGCAGCAAAGCGGGGCAAGATATAGTATCCTACGAGCAGTACTTC.

The chain links TRBV3-1 (or the pseudogene TRBV3-2) to TRBJ2-2, with a weak D call TRBD2 (5 bases). The CDR3 covers 17 residues. Trimming stripped 0 bases from V and 4 bases from J, with 15 bases between. The germline gives CDR1 LGHDT, CDR2 YNNKEL (reference sequence). The CDR3, as DNA: TGTGCCAGCAGCCAAGATCTCCCGAAGGCGGGCACCGGGGAGCTGTTTTTT. Protein: CASSQDLPKAGTGELFF.

The chain employs TRBV24-1 and TRBJ2-1, with D maybe TRBD2 (5 bases). Trimming pared 2 bases from V and 6 bases from J, leaving 16 bases between. The CDR3 covers 16 residues. Germline assignment: CDR1 KGHDR and CDR2 SFDVKD. The CDR3 here is CATSDSGHRGSNEQFF. The CDR3 nucleotides read TGTGCCACCAGTGATTCTGGCCATAGAGGGTCCAATGAGCAGTTCTTC.

This clone occurred once. The CDR3 protein is CASSLGMRTDTQYF. The DNA for the CDR3 is TGTGCCAGCAGCTTGGGGATGAGGACAGATACGCAGTATTTT. The chain couples TRBV5-5 to TRBJ2-3; D not certain. The V end lost 0 bases, the J end lost 3 bases, and 8 bases lay between the germline ends. CDR1 is SGHKS and CDR2 is YYEKEE in the germline V gene (reference sequence). This CDR3 spans 14 amino acids.

The chain has TRBV3-1 (or the pseudogene TRBV3-2) and TRBJ2-5, with D perhaps matching TRBD2 (5 bases). Trimming pared 1 base from V and 5 bases from J, leaving 14 bases between. Germline values: CDR1 LGHDT, CDR2 YNNKEL (reference sequence). The CDR3 loop spans 15 amino acids. This chain's CDR3 is CASSQVLAGRETQYF. As DNA, the CDR3 is TGTGCCAGCAGCCAAGTGCTAGCCGGTAGGGAGACCCAGTACTTC.

J is TRBJ2-3 and V is TRBV4-3; 7 nucleotides match TRBD1. Germline CDR1 reads LGHNA; CDR2 reads YSLEER. The V gene end was trimmed by 0 bases and the J gene end by 2 bases; junction bases not matched to a gene: 11. The CDR3 is made up of 18 amino acids. The CDR3 DNA sequence: TGCGCCAGCAGCCAAGATTCCTCTCCGGGACAGTCCACAGATACGCAGTATTTT. Its protein product is CASSQDSSPGQSTDTQYF.

This clone was recorded a few times. The chain recombines TRBV27 with TRBJ2-2, with 7 positions matching TRBD1. The CDR3 length is 15 residues. CDR1 and CDR2 from the germline V gene are MNHEY and SMNVEV (reference sequence). The J segment lost 7 bases and the V segment lost 5 bases, leaving 10 bases of the junction unmatched. CDR3 DNA: TGTGCCAGCAGTCTGGACAGGCTAGAGGGCGGGGAGCTGTTTTTT. Protein sequence: CASSLDRLEGGELFF.